A single sample is the source of the 6 T cell receptor beta chains below, sequenced in a study of identical twins. MiXCR was run by TCRdb on the 5' RACE reads, yielding one entry per CDR3 protein. The sample lists more than 600,000 distinct CDR3 sequences, 15% to 20% occurring once. These data are also associated with another study on T cells expressing NK-cell markers.

The material sequenced was PBMCs. These TCRs come from a woman in her late teens or twenties in good health.

This clonotype was recorded many times. The J gene is TRBJ2-3, the V gene TRBV12-3 or TRBV12-4; 7 bases agree with TRBD2. V trimming: 2 bases; J trimming: 0 bases; junction bases outside the gene matches: 2. This CDR3 is 15 amino acids long. The CDR3 is CASSLSGLSTDTQYF. The CDR3 DNA reads TGTGCCAGCAGTTTATCGGGACTAAGCACAGATACGCAGTATTTT.

This clonotype came up a few times. V is TRBV7-6 and J is TRBJ2-7; the match to TRBD2 covers 8 bases. There are 15 residues in the CDR3. The V and J ends lost 5 bases and 3 bases, in that order; junction bases with no gene match: 9. CDR1 is SGHVS, CDR2 FNYEAQ, per germline. CDR3 residues: CASSRGGGDVYEQYF. The CDR3 coding sequence is TGTGCCAGCAGCCGGGGGGGCGGGGATGTCTACGAGCAGTACTTC.

The chain carries TRBV6-5 and TRBJ2-1, with D possibly matching TRBD2 (6 bases). This CDR3 region has 16 residues. With 4 bases removed from V and 7 bases from J, the gap between germline ends came to 20 bases. Germline lookup yields CDR1 MNHEY and CDR2 SVGAGI. In DNA, the CDR3 is TGTGCCAGCAGTTTTATTGAACTAGCCAGTTGGAATGAGCAGTTCTTC. This codes for CASSFIELASWNEQFF.

The CDR3 sequence is CASRGGLTSNEQFF. The DNA for the CDR3 is TGTGCCAGCAGGGGCGGACTGACGTCCAATGAGCAGTTCTTC. The V call is TRBV6-1, the J call TRBJ2-1; D possibly corresponds to TRBD2 (5 bases). Trimming left V 6 bases short and J 6 bases short, with 15 bases between. The CDR3 runs 14 residues. Germline V CDR1 and CDR2: MNHNS, SASEGT.

This clonotype appeared a few times. The chain employs TRBV10-2 and TRBJ2-1; 10 bases fit TRBD1. This CDR3 contains 15 residues. With 6 bases clipped from V and 9 bases from J, the junction kept 11 bases outside the gene matches. Germline loops: CDR1 WSHSY, CDR2 SAAADI. The CDR3, as DNA: TGCGCCAGCAGCCGACAGGGGGCAAAAGGGGGTGAGCAGTTCTTC. Translated: CASSRQGAKGGEQFF.

This clonotype was recorded a few times. The chain is built from TRBV7-3 and TRBJ2-3; 7 bases line up with TRBD2. V lost 9 bases, J lost 0 bases, and 6 bases stayed unmatched. The CDR3 is 14 amino acids. Per the germline V gene, CDR1 is SGHTA and CDR2 is FQGTGA. CDR3 residues: CASSTSPSTDTQYF. CDR3 DNA: TGTGCCAGTTCGACTAGCCCTAGCACAGATACGCAGTATTTT.